This TCR beta chain is from a study of regulatory T cells in long-lasting Graves disease. The sample holds many counts of this clonotype. This sample's time point: newly diagnosed GD, antithyroid drugs for less than 3 months. PBMC RNA was the source of the TCR library. Through Arm-PCR of CDR3 regions and iRepertoire HTBI primers, TCR beta libraries were built. TCRdb re-called the multiplex PCR reads through MiXCR, storing one row per CDR3 protein. The sample yields some 560,000 distinct CDR3 sequences, 15% to 20% seen once. Germline CDR1 DFQATT, CDR2 SNEGSKA (reference sequence). The length of the CDR3 is 15 residues. Trimming left V 3 bases short and J 2 bases short, with 16 bases between. A further study also used this sample, focusing on T cells in Graves' hyperthyroidism and ophthalmopathy.

The chain recombines TRBV20-1 with TRBJ1-2; perhaps TRBD1 as D (6 bases). The origin of this receptor is a woman aged 40 to 65 with Graves disease. Source: peripheral blood mononuclear cells (PBMCs), taken at new diagnosis, from a patient treated with antithyroid drugs. CDR3 bases: TGCAGTGCTAGTGGGGTGGACAGAGGAAACTATGGCTACACCTTC. Its translation: CSASGVDRGNYGYTF.